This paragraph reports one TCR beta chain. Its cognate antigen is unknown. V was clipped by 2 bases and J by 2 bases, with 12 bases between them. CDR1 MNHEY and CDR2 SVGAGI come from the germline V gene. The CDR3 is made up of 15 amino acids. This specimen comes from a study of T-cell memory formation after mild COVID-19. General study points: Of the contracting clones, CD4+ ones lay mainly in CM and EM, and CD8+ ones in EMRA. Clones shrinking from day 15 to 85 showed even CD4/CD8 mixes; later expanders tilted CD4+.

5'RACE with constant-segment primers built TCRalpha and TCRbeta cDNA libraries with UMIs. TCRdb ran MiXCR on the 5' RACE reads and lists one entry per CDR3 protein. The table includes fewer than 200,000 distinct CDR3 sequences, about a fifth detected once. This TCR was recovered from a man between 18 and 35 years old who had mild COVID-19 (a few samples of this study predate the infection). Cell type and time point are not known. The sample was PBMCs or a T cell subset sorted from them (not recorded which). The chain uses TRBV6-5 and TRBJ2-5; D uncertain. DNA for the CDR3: TGTGCCAGCAGTTACGGCCGGCAGCCGCAAGAGACCCAGTACTTC. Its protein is CASSYGRQPQETQYF.